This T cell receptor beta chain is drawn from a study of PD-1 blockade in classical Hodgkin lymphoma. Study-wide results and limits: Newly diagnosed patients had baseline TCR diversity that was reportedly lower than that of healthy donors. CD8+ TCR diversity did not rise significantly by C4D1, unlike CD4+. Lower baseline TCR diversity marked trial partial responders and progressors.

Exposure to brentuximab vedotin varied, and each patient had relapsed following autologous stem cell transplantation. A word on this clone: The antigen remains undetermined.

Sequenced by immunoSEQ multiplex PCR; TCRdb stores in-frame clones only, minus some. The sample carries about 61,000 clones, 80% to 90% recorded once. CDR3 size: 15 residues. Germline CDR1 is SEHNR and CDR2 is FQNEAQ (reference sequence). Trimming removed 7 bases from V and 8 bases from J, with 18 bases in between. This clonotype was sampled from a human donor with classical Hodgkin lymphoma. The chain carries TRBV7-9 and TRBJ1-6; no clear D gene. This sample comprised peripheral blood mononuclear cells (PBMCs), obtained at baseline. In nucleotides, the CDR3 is TGTGCCAGCATCTCCACCCGGGGAAAGGATTCACCCCTCCACTTT. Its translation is CASISTRGKDSPLHF. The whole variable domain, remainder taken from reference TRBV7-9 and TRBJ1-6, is DTGVSQNPRHKITKRGQNVTFRCDPISEHNRLYWYRQTLGQGPEFLTYFQNEAQLEKSRLLSDRFSAERPKGSFSTLEIQRTEQGDSAMYLCASISTRGKDSPLHFGNGTRLTVT.